This is a list of T cell receptor beta chains from one sample in a study of T cells in Graves' hyperthyroidism and ophthalmopathy. TCRdb processed the multiplex PCR reads anew with MiXCR; each CDR3 protein has one entry. The sample carries 400,000 or so distinct CDR3 sequences, about 14% recorded once. Specimen: blood. Every receptor here comes from a man aged 50 to 59 with Graves' ophthalmopathy. The CDR3 runs from the conserved cysteine through the conserved F or W. A D gene is named only where the DNA matches it firmly. The size entry is marked missing in some rows and otherwise reads once, few, many or a size class.

D gene: -
V gene: TRBV30
clone size: many
J gene: TRBJ2-1
CDR3 protein: CAWSLLRGEQFF
CDR3 DNA: TGTGCCTGGAGTTTGCTGCGTGGTGAGCAGTTCTTC

D gene: TRBD1
V gene: TRBV2
clone size: many
J gene: TRBJ1-2
CDR3 protein: CASSARTGRIGYTF
CDR3 DNA: TGTGCCAGCAGCGCTAGGACAGGGCGAATAGGCTACACCTTC

D gene: -
V gene: TRBV3-1
clone size: many
J gene: TRBJ1-2
CDR3 protein: CASSHRISGYGYTF
CDR3 DNA: TGTGCCAGCAGTCACCGAATATCGGGCTATGGCTACACCTTC

D gene: TRBD1
V gene: TRBV29-1
clone size: few
J gene: TRBJ2-7
CDR3 protein: CGGGTGGYEQYF
CDR3 DNA: TGCGGCGGGGGGACAGGGGGCTACGAGCAGTACTTC

D gene: TRBD1
V gene: TRBV19
clone size: many
J gene: TRBJ2-1
CDR3 protein: CASSTGQGVYNEQFF
CDR3 DNA: TGTGCCAGTAGTACGGGACAGGGAGTTTACAATGAGCAGTTCTTC

D gene: TRBD1
V gene: TRBV20-1
clone size: many
J gene: TRBJ2-7
CDR3 protein: CSAREGRQGTYEQYF
CDR3 DNA: TGCAGTGCTAGAGAGGGACGACAGGGGACGTACGAGCAGTACTTC

D gene: -
V gene: TRBV12-3/TRBV12-4
clone size: -
J gene: TRBJ2-7
CDR3 protein: CASQDYISYEQYF
CDR3 DNA: TGTGCCAGCCAGGACTATATCTCCTACGAGCAGTACTTC

D gene: -
V gene: TRBV6-1
clone size: few
J gene: TRBJ2-7
CDR3 protein: CASNPGTDSGYEQYF
CDR3 DNA: TGTGCCAGCAACCCAGGGACGGACTCGGGTTACGAGCAGTACTTC

D gene: -
V gene: TRBV6-6
clone size: many
J gene: TRBJ2-2
CDR3 protein: CASSYSGAVTGELFF
CDR3 DNA: TGTGCCAGCAGTTACTCGGGGGCGGTGACCGGGGAGCTGTTTTTT

D gene: TRBD1
V gene: TRBV18
clone size: few
J gene: TRBJ2-5
CDR3 protein: CASSRTGQGETQYF
CDR3 DNA: TGTGCCAGCTCACGGACAGGTCAAGGGGAGACCCAGTACTTC

D gene: -
V gene: TRBV20-1
clone size: few
J gene: TRBJ1-6
CDR3 protein: CSARVKDRFNSPLHF
CDR3 DNA: TGCAGTGCTAGAGTAAAAGACAGGTTCAATTCACCCCTCCACTTT

D gene: -
V gene: TRBV11-1
clone size: many
J gene: TRBJ2-1
CDR3 protein: CASSRGTTLYNEQFF
CDR3 DNA: TGTGCCAGCAGCCGGGGCACTACCCTCTACAATGAGCAGTTCTTC

D gene: -
V gene: TRBV2
clone size: many
J gene: TRBJ1-4
CDR3 protein: CASTQDGTNEKLFF
CDR3 DNA: TGTGCCAGCACGCAGGACGGAACTAATGAAAAACTGTTTTTT

D gene: TRBD1
V gene: TRBV14
clone size: many
J gene: TRBJ2-7
CDR3 protein: CASSQDLTGGWYEQYF
CDR3 DNA: TGTGCCAGCAGCCAAGATCTAACAGGGGGATGGTACGAGCAGTACTTC

D gene: -
V gene: TRBV3-1
clone size: few
J gene: TRBJ1-1
CDR3 protein: CASSQSGVSVAFF
CDR3 DNA: TGTGCCAGCAGCCAGTCAGGCGTATCCGTAGCTTTCTTT

D gene: TRBD2
V gene: TRBV5-1
clone size: many
J gene: TRBJ2-7
CDR3 protein: CASSPVTSGRTEQYF
CDR3 DNA: TGCGCCAGCAGCCCCGTGACTAGCGGGAGAACGGAGCAGTACTTC

D gene: -
V gene: TRBV11-2
clone size: many
J gene: TRBJ2-2
CDR3 protein: CASCPRSGELFF
CDR3 DNA: TGTGCCAGCTGTCCGAGGTCCGGGGAGCTGTTTTTT

D gene: TRBD2
V gene: TRBV5-1
clone size: many
J gene: TRBJ2-7
CDR3 protein: CASSLVWTSGEQYF
CDR3 DNA: TGCGCCAGCAGCTTGGTTTGGACTAGCGGTGAGCAGTACTTC

D gene: TRBD1
V gene: TRBV2
clone size: many
J gene: TRBJ1-1
CDR3 protein: CASGQGAENTEAFF
CDR3 DNA: TGTGCCAGTGGACAGGGGGCCGAGAACACTGAAGCTTTCTTT

D gene: -
V gene: TRBV7-9
clone size: -
J gene: TRBJ2-7
CDR3 protein: CASSRASSEQYF
CDR3 DNA: TGTGCCAGCAGCCGGGCCTCGAGTGAGCAGTACTTC

D gene: -
V gene: TRBV28
clone size: many
J gene: TRBJ2-1
CDR3 protein: CASSFFNGVYNEQFF
CDR3 DNA: TGTGCCAGCAGTTTTTTTAATGGGGTCTACAATGAGCAGTTCTTC

D gene: TRBD2
V gene: TRBV5-1
clone size: many
J gene: TRBJ2-7
CDR3 protein: CASSLEVGGSSYEQYF
CDR3 DNA: TGCGCCAGCAGCTTGGAAGTCGGCGGGAGCTCCTACGAGCAGTACTTC

D gene: -
V gene: TRBV29-1
clone size: -
J gene: TRBJ1-1
CDR3 protein: CSAKAGTNTEAFF
CDR3 DNA: TGCAGCGCCAAGGCAGGGACTAACACTGAAGCTTTCTTT

D gene: TRBD2
V gene: TRBV29-1
clone size: -
J gene: TRBJ2-5
CDR3 protein: CSGALAGNQETQYF
CDR3 DNA: TGCAGCGGAGCGCTAGCGGGAAATCAAGAGACCCAGTACTTC

D gene: TRBD2
V gene: TRBV10-3
clone size: -
J gene: TRBJ2-1
CDR3 protein: CAISESSGKGLRQFF
CDR3 DNA: TGTGCCATCAGTGAGTCGAGCGGGAAAGGCCTTAGGCAGTTCTTC

D gene: -
V gene: TRBV28
clone size: many
J gene: TRBJ1-1
CDR3 protein: CATSRVRGTEAFF
CDR3 DNA: TGTGCCACCTCTAGGGTTCGGGGCACTGAAGCTTTCTTT

D gene: -
V gene: TRBV18
clone size: few
J gene: TRBJ1-4
CDR3 protein: CASSQGANEKLFF
CDR3 DNA: TGTGCCAGCTCACAGGGCGCTAATGAAAAACTGTTTTTT

D gene: -
V gene: TRBV20-1
clone size: many
J gene: TRBJ2-5
CDR3 protein: CSVPRGRAQRTQYF
CDR3 DNA: TGCAGTGTCCCGAGGGGCAGGGCCCAGCGGACCCAGTACTTC

D gene: TRBD1
V gene: TRBV6-6
clone size: many
J gene: TRBJ2-7
CDR3 protein: CASSYDGTGNYEQYF
CDR3 DNA: TGTGCCAGCAGTTACGATGGGACAGGGAATTACGAGCAGTACTTC

D gene: TRBD2
V gene: TRBV6-1
clone size: -
J gene: TRBJ2-1
CDR3 protein: CASRPSGSNNEQFF
CDR3 DNA: TGTGCTAGCAGGCCTAGCGGGAGCAACAATGAGCAGTTCTTC

D gene: TRBD2
V gene: TRBV24-1
clone size: -
J gene: TRBJ2-2
CDR3 protein: CATSDLPTSGRLNTGELFF
CDR3 DNA: TGTGCCACCAGTGATTTGCCCACTAGCGGGAGATTGAACACCGGGGAGCTGTTTTTT

D gene: TRBD1
V gene: TRBV27
clone size: few
J gene: TRBJ2-7
CDR3 protein: CATKARGLDRGYEQYF
CDR3 DNA: TGTGCCACCAAGGCGCGGGGCTTGGACAGGGGCTACGAGCAGTACTTC

D gene: TRBD2
V gene: TRBV7-2
clone size: few
J gene: TRBJ2-7
CDR3 protein: CASSETAGLAGEYEQYF
CDR3 DNA: TGTGCCAGCAGCGAAACCGCGGGACTAGCGGGGGAGTACGAGCAGTACTTC